Below, 19 T cell receptor beta chains from the same sample are listed, as sequenced in a study of metastatic and nonmetastatic thyroid tumors. Using MiXCR, TCRdb reanalyzed the PCR reads. This sample carries about 24,000 clones, approximately 19% of them seen once, and the ten largest clones take approximately 4.2%. Thyroid surgery was preceded by no treatment in any patient. Sequenced: blood. Receptors originate from a male donor with papillary thyroid cancer or a benign thyroid nodule (not recorded which). Some clones in this sample may be carry-over from other donors' samples.

The chain is built from TRBV5-4 and TRBJ1-1, with 7 bases fitting TRBD1. The CDR3 consists of 14 residues. Looked up from germline, CDR1 is SGHNT and CDR2 is YYREEE (reference sequence). The ends lost 5 bases at V and 1 base at J; junction bases unmatched: 5. CDR3 nucleotide sequence: TGTGCCAGCAGGGGGACAGCCTCGAACACTGAAGCTTTCTTT. This translates into CASRGTASNTEAFF.

This clone was counted ten times or more. This rearrangement joins TRBV11-3 to TRBJ1-1; weak D call: TRBD1 (5 bases). This CDR3 spans 14 amino acids. CDR1 SGHNT and CDR2 YENEEA come from the germline V gene. The ends were cut back, 2 bases at V and 0 bases at J, with 7 bases in the middle. The CDR3 sequence: CASSLNRLNTEAFF. CDR3 in DNA: TGTGCCAGCAGCTTAAACAGGTTGAACACTGAAGCTTTCTTT.

This chain connects TRBV28 to TRBJ1-1, with TRBD1 matching 7 bases. Trimming cost V 5 bases and J 5 bases; bases outside gene matches: 11. This CDR3 has 15 amino acids. Germline values: CDR1 MDHEN, CDR2 SYDVKM. Written as DNA, the CDR3 is TGTGCCAGCAGTCCATTAGATGGGACAGCGACTGAAGCTTTCTTT. Translated, it gives CASSPLDGTATEAFF.

This clone was picked up many times. The chain is built from TRBV9 and TRBJ2-2; 12 bases fit TRBD2. Germline CDR1 is SGDLS and CDR2 is YYNGEE. J was trimmed by 8 bases and V by 4 bases; bases with no gene match: 9. This CDR3 is 16 amino acids long. The CDR3 here is CASSRGTSGRRGELFF. CDR3 DNA: TGTGCCAGCAGCAGGGGAACTAGCGGGAGGAGAGGGGAGCTGTTTTTT. Looking up the rest from reference TRBV9 and TRBJ2-2 gives the full variable domain: DSGVTQTPKHLITATGQRVTLRCSPRSGDLSVYWYQQSLDQGLQFLIQYYNGEERAKGNILERFSAQQFPDLHSELNLSSLELGDSALYFCASSRGTSGRRGELFFGEGSRLTVL.

By share, this clone counts as medium-sized. V gene TRBV28 combines with J gene TRBJ2-7; 10 bases match TRBD1. The CDR3 runs to 19 residues. Germline V gene sequence: CDR1 MDHEN, CDR2 SYDVKM. After removal of 7 bases from V and 4 bases from J, the junction contained 22 bases not matched to a gene. The CDR3: CASNLKRGRRQGAFYEQYF. CDR3 DNA: TGTGCCAGCAACCTAAAGCGGGGGCGACGACAGGGGGCCTTTTACGAGCAGTACTTC.

This clone was seen many times. The chain combines TRBV9 with TRBJ2-3; D gene unclear. V dropped 2 bases and J dropped 0 bases, with 7 bases sitting between them. Germline CDR1 is SGDLS and CDR2 is YYNGEE. This CDR3 region has 14 residues. CDR3 sequence: CASSVTASTDTQYF. DNA for the CDR3: TGTGCCAGCAGCGTCACGGCAAGCACAGATACGCAGTATTTT.

This clone has at least ten counts. The genes are TRBV5-1 and TRBJ2-7; D is perhaps TRBD2 (5 bases). The CDR3 extends over 13 amino acids. Trimming pared 0 bases from V and 6 bases from J, leaving 10 bases between. The germline V gene encodes CDR1 SGHRS and CDR2 YFSETQ. DNA for the CDR3: TGCGCCAGCAGCTTGGGAGAGGGCGGCGAGCAGTACTTC. Translation gives CASSLGEGGEQYF.

The chain has TRBV2 and TRBJ2-7, with 12 bases matching TRBD2. There are 15 residues in the CDR3. Germline-derived CDR1 and CDR2 are SNHLY and FYNNEI. With V trimmed by 3 bases and J by 4 bases, 4 bases remained unmatched. The chain's CDR3 is CASSETSGSAYEQYF. The CDR3 nucleotides are TGTGCCAGCAGTGAGACTAGCGGGAGTGCATACGAGCAGTACTTC.

The chain recombines TRBV2 with TRBJ1-1; D is unresolved. Trimming cost V 4 bases and J 1 base, with 10 bases left between them. From germline, CDR1 is SNHLY and CDR2 FYNNEI. The CDR3 runs to 14 residues. In nucleotides, the CDR3 is TGTGCCAGCAGTGCCGGGAAAGGGAACACTGAAGCTTTCTTT. Protein product: CASSAGKGNTEAFF.

This clone was detected ten times or more. V gene TRBV13 combines with J gene TRBJ1-2; TRBD1 might be the D (5 bases). This CDR3 is built from 13 residues. Per the germline V gene, CDR1 is PRHDT and CDR2 is FYEKMQ (reference sequence). Trimming shortened V by 2 bases and J by 4 bases, and 8 bases separated the two germline ends. This CDR3 reads CASSLFDSYGYTF. In DNA form, the CDR3 reads TGTGCCAGCAGCTTATTCGACAGCTATGGCTACACCTTC.

About this clone itself: A read error may produce the germline difference seen at one junction end. In DNA form, the CDR3 reads TGTGCCAGCAGCTCACAGGGGGAGTTGAAGACTGAAGCTTTCTTT. As protein: CASSSQGELKTEAFF. The J gene is TRBJ1-1, the V gene TRBV9, with 8 bases aligning to TRBD1. CDR3 size: 15 residues. The V gene's germline CDR1 is SGDLS and CDR2 YYNGEE.

This clone has a count of ten or more. The chain employs TRBV28 and TRBJ1-1; TRBD1 might be the D (5 bases). CDR1 is MDHEN, CDR2 SYDVKM, per germline. Deletions cut 6 bases from V and 0 bases from J, with 8 bases between. The length of the CDR3 is 13 residues. CDR3 DNA sequence: TGTGCCAGCAGCGACAGACTGAACACTGAAGCTTTCTTT. This gives the protein CASSDRLNTEAFF.

This clone is a singleton in its sample. V usage is TRBV20-1 and J usage is TRBJ2-7; weak D call: TRBD2 (6 bases). This CDR3 has 15 amino acids. Germline V gene lookup returns CDR1 DFQATT and CDR2 SNEGSKA (reference sequence). V lost 4 bases to trimming and J lost 2 bases, with 18 bases between them. The CDR3 nucleotides are TGCAGTGCTAAGACTAGAGGGAGAGAACCCTACGAGCAGTACTTC. Its translation: CSAKTRGREPYEQYF.

This clone was seen at least ten times. This chain uses TRBV7-8 with TRBJ2-2; D remains ambiguous. The ends were cut back, 1 base at V and 2 bases at J, with 11 bases in the middle. This CDR3 has 16 amino acids. Germline lookup yields CDR1 SGHVS and CDR2 FQNEAQ. Written as DNA, the CDR3 is TGTGCCAGCAGCTTAGACGGCGCAGAAAACACCGGGGAGCTGTTTTTT. This encodes CASSLDGAENTGELFF.

This clone was seen many times. The chain combines TRBV20-1 with TRBJ2-1; D call uncertain. CDR1 is DFQATT and CDR2 is SNEGSKA in the germline V gene (reference sequence). The CDR3 contains 14 residues. Trimming took 0 bases from V and 5 from J, leaving 11 bases between them. The CDR3 DNA reads TGCAGTGCTAGAGACCCCTGGAACAACAATGAGCAGTTCTTC. It specifies CSARDPWNNNEQFF.

In its sample, this clone was seen many times. The rearrangement joins TRBV11-3 to TRBJ2-2; the D gene is possibly TRBD1 (7 bases). Trimming shortened V by 6 bases and J by 2 bases, and 19 bases separated the two germline ends. Germline V lookup: CDR1 SGHNT, CDR2 YENEEA. The CDR3 has 17 residues. CDR3 protein: CASRSGGFGLNTGELFF. The CDR3 coding sequence is TGTGCCAGCAGATCAGGGGGGTTTGGGCTAAACACCGGGGAGCTGTTTTTT. The full variable domain, with the rest looked up from reference TRBV11-3 and TRBJ2-2, is EAGVVQSPRYKIIEKKQPVAFWCNPISGHNTLYWYLQNLGQGPELLIRYENEEAVDDSQLPKDRFSAERLKGVDSTLKIQPAELGDSAVYLCASRSGGFGLNTGELFFGEGSRLTVL.

Ten or more counts support this clone. CDR3 bases: TGCAGTGCTAGATACCCTAGCGGGATGAACGAGCAGTACTTC. Translation: CSARYPSGMNEQYF. The rearrangement links TRBV20-1 to TRBJ2-7, with 9 bases fitting TRBD2. CDR1 DFQATT and CDR2 SNEGSKA come from the germline V gene (reference sequence). J was trimmed by 5 bases and V by 2 bases; bases with no gene match: 7. The CDR3 covers 14 residues.

V usage is TRBV10-1 and J usage is TRBJ1-1; D might be TRBD1 (5 bases). Germline lookup yields CDR1 WNHNN and CDR2 SYGVQD (reference sequence). The V gene lost 0 bases and the J gene lost 5 bases, with 7 bases spanning the gap. The CDR3 consists of 13 residues. The CDR3 coding sequence is TGCGCCAGCAGTGAGTCGGGGACGACTGAAGCTTTCTTT. It encodes CASSESGTTEAFF.

A remark on this clone: At one end, the junction sequence differs from germline, possibly due to a read error. The chain employs TRBV29-1 and TRBJ2-1; D may match TRBD1 or TRBD2 (5 bases each). The CDR3 totals 17 residues. Germline CDR1 is SQVTM and CDR2 is ANQGSEA. The CDR3 nucleotides are TGCAGCGTTGAAGGAGCGGCAGGGCCCCACTCCTACAATGAGCGGTTCTTC. This translates into CSVEGAAGPHSYNERFF.